These T cell receptor beta chains were read from a single sample in a study of regulatory T cells in long-lasting Graves disease. TCRdb re-called the multiplex PCR reads through MiXCR, storing one row per CDR3 protein. The data contain hundreds of thousands of distinct CDR3 sequences, over 15% of them singletons. These data also formed part of another study, on T cells in Graves' hyperthyroidism and ophthalmopathy.

The material sequenced was peripheral blood mononuclear cells (PBMCs), taken at new diagnosis, from a patient treated with antithyroid drugs. Receptors originate from a man aged 40-55 years with Graves disease. CDR3s include the opening cysteine and the closing phenylalanine or tryptophan. Each record gives: clone size, V gene, J gene, D gene, CDR3 protein, CDR3 DNA. The D gene is left open where the match is weak. Some rows have no size entry. The others give once, few or many, or a class for an expanded clone.

size: few; V: TRBV11-1; J: TRBJ2-5; D: -; CDR3: CASSLNGGRETQYF; DNA: TGTGCCAGCAGCTTAAATGGGGGCCGGGAGACCCAGTACTTC
size: many; V: TRBV19; J: TRBJ1-5; D: TRBD1; CDR3: CASSTTGGGQPQHF; DNA: TGTGCCAGTAGTACGACAGGGGGAGGTCAGCCCCAGCATTTT
size: -; V: TRBV5-6; J: TRBJ2-5; D: TRBD1; CDR3: CASYPGTGDLGETQYF; DNA: TGTGCCAGCTATCCCGGGACAGGGGACCTCGGGGAGACCCAGTACTTC
size: many; V: TRBV5-5; J: TRBJ2-5; D: -; CDR3: CASSPVLWETQYF; DNA: TGTGCCAGCAGCCCGGTCCTCTGGGAGACCCAGTACTTC
size: few; V: TRBV27; J: TRBJ1-6; D: -; CDR3: CASKFLGGNSPLHF; DNA: TGTGCCAGCAAATTCTTAGGTGGGAATTCACCCCTCCACTTT
size: -; V: TRBV28; J: TRBJ2-5; D: TRBD1; CDR3: CASSSPADRGAPETQYF; DNA: TGTGCCAGCAGTTCCCCTGCGGACAGGGGGGCCCCAGAGACCCAGTACTTC
size: -; V: TRBV18; J: TRBJ2-7; D: -; CDR3: CASSPRRSSYEQYF; DNA: TGTGCCAGCTCACCACGACGGAGCTCCTACGAGCAGTACTTC
size: many; V: TRBV29-1; J: TRBJ2-3; D: TRBD2; CDR3: CSVDGSRGRTSGTDTQYF; DNA: TGCAGCGTTGATGGCAGCCGCGGTAGGACTAGCGGCACAGATACGCAGTATTTT
size: many; V: TRBV28; J: TRBJ2-1; D: TRBD1; CDR3: CASSSSPGRTGTYNEQFF; DNA: TGTGCCAGCAGTTCCTCTCCTGGACGGACAGGGACCTACAATGAGCAGTTCTTC
size: few; V: TRBV7-2; J: TRBJ1-5; D: TRBD1; CDR3: CASSLYGRGLNQPQHF; DNA: TGTGCCAGCAGCTTATACGGCAGGGGGCTTAATCAGCCCCAGCATTTT
size: few; V: TRBV6-5; J: TRBJ2-1; D: TRBD2; CDR3: CASSYGGGAYNEQFF; DNA: TGTGCCAGCAGTTACGGCGGGGGGGCCTACAATGAGCAGTTCTTC
size: few; V: TRBV2; J: TRBJ2-7; D: TRBD2; CDR3: CASGGGAEQYF; DNA: TGTGCCAGCGGGGGGGGAGCCGAGCAGTACTTC
size: many; V: TRBV5-1; J: TRBJ2-5; D: -; CDR3: CASSPSLGETQYF; DNA: TGCGCCAGCAGCCCCTCCCTGGGGGAGACCCAGTACTTC
size: many; V: TRBV19; J: TRBJ1-1; D: -; CDR3: CASSARDRRQAFF; DNA: TGTGCCAGTAGTGCCAGGGACCGACGACAAGCTTTCTTT
size: few; V: TRBV6-2/TRBV6-3; J: TRBJ2-3; D: -; CDR3: CASSPNPGGTDTQYF; DNA: TGTGCCAGCAGTCCCAACCCAGGGGGCACAGATACGCAGTATTTT
size: many; V: TRBV7-8; J: TRBJ2-7; D: TRBD2; CDR3: CASSLEVAGESGFYEQYF; DNA: TGTGCCAGCAGCTTAGAGGTAGCGGGGGAGAGTGGGTTCTACGAGCAGTACTTC
size: -; V: TRBV5-6; J: TRBJ2-4; D: -; CDR3: CASSAVGQRNIQYF; DNA: TGTGCCAGCAGCGCCGTAGGCCAGCGAAACATTCAGTACTTC
size: many; V: TRBV18; J: TRBJ1-1; D: -; CDR3: CASSPRPNTEAFF; DNA: TGTGCCAGCAGTCCTAGACCGAACACTGAAGCTTTCTTT
size: few; V: TRBV20-1; J: TRBJ2-7; D: -; CDR3: CSLGRGQLYEQYF; DNA: TGCAGCCTAGGGCGGGGACAGCTCTACGAGCAGTACTTC
size: many; V: TRBV29-1; J: TRBJ2-2; D: -; CDR3: CSVRRGGFTGELFF; DNA: TGCAGCGTTCGGAGGGGGGGGTTCACCGGGGAGCTGTTTTTT
size: many; V: TRBV12-3/TRBV12-4; J: TRBJ2-7; D: TRBD1; CDR3: CASSRDRKAYEQYF; DNA: TGTGCCAGCAGCCGGGACAGGAAGGCTTACGAGCAGTACTTC
size: many; V: TRBV28; J: TRBJ2-5; D: -; CDR3: CTSSLLGGQETQYF; DNA: TGTACCAGCAGTTTATTGGGGGGACAAGAGACCCAGTACTTC
size: -; V: TRBV30; J: TRBJ2-3; D: -; CDR3: CAWSVQKTQYF; DNA: TGTGCCTGGAGTGTCCAGAAAACGCAGTATTTT